This TCR beta chain was captured by sequencing in a study of cytomegalovirus exposure and HLA in healthy donors. Overall study findings and caveats: Later work found most CMV-associated TCR beta chains apparently HLA-restricted.

Nominally healthy donors provided the samples, though records likely missed some immune exposures. A multiplex PCR was run with 60 Vbeta primers and 13 Jbeta primers. Generated by immunoSEQ multiplex PCR, the TCRdb table keeps only in-frame clones and is missing some. This sample carries 150,000 or so clones, more than 70% of them seen once, and the ten largest clones take about 3.5%. This CDR3 has 15 residues. Germline V gives CDR1 MNHNS, CDR2 SASEGT. V shed 1 base and J shed 2 bases, with 11 bases lying between them. On this clone itself: Antigen specificity is unknown.

Sequenced: PBMCs. The chain uses TRBV6-1 and TRBJ1-2; D is perhaps TRBD1 (5 bases). The source is a man between 35 and 55 years old in good health and CMV-seronegative. The CDR3: CASSEVLGANYGYTF. The CDR3 region has the DNA TGTGCCAGCAGTGAAGTTTTAGGGGCGAACTATGGCTACACCTTC.